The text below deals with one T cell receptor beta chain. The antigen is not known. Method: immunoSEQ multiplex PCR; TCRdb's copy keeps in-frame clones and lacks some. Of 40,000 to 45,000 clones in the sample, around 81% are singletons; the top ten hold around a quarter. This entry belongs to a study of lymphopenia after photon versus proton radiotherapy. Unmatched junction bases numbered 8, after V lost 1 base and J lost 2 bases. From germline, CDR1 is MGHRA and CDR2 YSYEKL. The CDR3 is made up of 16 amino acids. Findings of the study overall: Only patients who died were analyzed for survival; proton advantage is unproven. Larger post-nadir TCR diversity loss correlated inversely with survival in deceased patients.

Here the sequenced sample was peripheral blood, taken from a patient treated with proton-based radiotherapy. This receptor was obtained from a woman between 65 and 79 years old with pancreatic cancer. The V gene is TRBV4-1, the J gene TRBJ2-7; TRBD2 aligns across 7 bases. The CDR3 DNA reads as TGCGCCAGCAGCCAAGTCGCGGCTAGCGGACCCTACGAGCAGTACTTC. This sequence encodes CASSQVAASGPYEQYF.